This TCR beta chain was observed in a study of shared clonotypes between healthy human individuals. Findings and limits, study-wide: It was the non-shared clonotypes that had lower generation probabilities than clonotypes shared by all four donors.

CDR1 is SNHLY, CDR2 FYNNEI, per germline. V shed 5 bases and J shed 0 bases, with 10 bases lying between them. The CDR3 is made up of 14 amino acids. Sequencing was performed with immunoSEQ multiplex PCR; in TCRdb, only in-frame clones are kept and a portion is missing. The sample includes about 2.5 million clones, about nine tenths seen only once; the top ten take approximately 0.41%. Only one count was recorded for this clone. No antigen is known for it. Sequenced sample: naive CD4+ T cells from PBMCs. The subset is: CD45RA+ positively selected. V and J are TRBV2 and TRBJ1-1; D is unclear. The source of this sequence is a man younger than 30 in good health. Some clones in this sample may be carry-over from other donors' samples. In DNA, the CDR3 is TGTGCCAGCAGTCCTCCCTTAATGAACACTGAAGCTTTCTTT. Translation gives CASSPPLMNTEAFF.